The 10 T cell receptor beta chains given below trace back to one sample, sequenced in a study of blood T cell repertoires in COVID-19. TCRdb's copy holds only in-frame clones and misses some; the assay was immunoSEQ multiplex PCR. The sample shows 60,000 or so clones, around 88% of them seen only once. The source material was peripheral blood. These receptor sequences come from a man in his sixties with acute or convalescent COVID-19.

The sample holds one count of this clone. V is TRBV3-1 (or the pseudogene TRBV3-2) and J is TRBJ1-1, with TRBD1 matching 12 bases. Losses at the gene ends were 5 bases for V and 4 bases for J; bases not matched to a gene: 8. The CDR3 length is 16 residues. The germline CDR1 and CDR2 sequences are LGHDT and YNNKEL (reference sequence). The DNA of the CDR3 is TGTGCCAGCAGCAGGGGGGACAGGGGGCGGCCCACTGAAGCTTTCTTT. Protein product: CASSRGDRGRPTEAFF.

The chain is built from TRBV7-3 and TRBJ2-2; 11 bases agree with TRBD2. After removal of 3 bases from V and 2 bases from J, the junction contained 2 bases not matched to a gene. The CDR3 is made up of 16 amino acids. Per germline, CDR1 SGHTA and CDR2 FQGTGA. CDR3 sequence (DNA): TGTGCCAGCAGCTTCCTAGCGGGAGGTAACACCGGGGAGCTGTTTTTT. It encodes CASSFLAGGNTGELFF. The full variable domain, in which reference TRBV7-3 and TRBJ2-2 provide the parts outside the CDR3, is GAGVSQTPSNKVTEKGKYVELRCDPISGHTALYWYRQSLGQGPEFLIYFQGTGAADDSGLPNDRFFAVRPEGSVSTLKIQRTERGDSAVYLCASSFLAGGNTGELFFGEGSRLTVL.

The chain is built from TRBV4-1 and TRBJ2-1; possibly TRBD2 for D (5 bases). Trimming stripped 4 bases from V and 0 bases from J, with 16 bases between. The CDR3 is 17 amino acids. Germline V gene sequence: CDR1 MGHRA, CDR2 YSYEKL. CDR3 protein: CASSPRGLLSSYNEQFF. Here the CDR3 DNA reads TGCGCCAGCAGCCCCAGAGGACTTCTGAGCTCCTACAATGAGCAGTTCTTC.

The CDR3 nucleotides read TGTGCCAGCAGCCCTGGACAGTGGGTCACTGAAGCTTTCTTT. It specifies CASSPGQWVTEAFF. The V and J genes are TRBV11-2 and TRBJ1-1, with D possibly being TRBD1 (6 bases). Per germline, CDR1 SGHAT and CDR2 FQNNGV. This CDR3 contains 14 residues. Trimming stripped 5 bases from V and 4 bases from J, with 14 bases between.

V is TRBV6-5 and J is TRBJ1-1; TRBD1 is a possible D gene (6 bases). The CDR3 contains 14 residues. Germline V gene sequence: CDR1 MNHEY, CDR2 SVGAGI. V lost 5 bases and J 6 bases, leaving 16 bases between the germline ends. The CDR3 nucleotides read TGTGCCAGCAGTCGGGCAGGGGACGGGGCTGAAGCTTTCTTT. Its protein is CASSRAGDGAEAFF.

The J gene is TRBJ1-2, the V gene TRBV7-2; TRBD1 matches at 7 bases. CDR3 length: 16 amino acids. V trimming: 5 bases; J trimming: 4 bases; junction bases outside the gene matches: 13. Germline loops: CDR1 SGHTA, CDR2 FQGNSA. The CDR3 region is CASSPSLPGQSYGYTF. The CDR3, as DNA: TGTGCCAGCAGCCCAAGCTTACCGGGACAGTCCTATGGCTACACCTTC.

The V gene is TRBV27, the J gene TRBJ1-2; a possible D gene is TRBD1 (6 bases). The ends were cut back, 6 bases at V and 7 bases at J, with 18 bases in the middle. CDR3 size: 14 residues. The germline CDR1 and CDR2 sequences are MNHEY and SMNVEV (reference sequence). CDR3 in amino acids: CASSSDSTPGGYTF. DNA of the CDR3: TGTGCCAGCAGCTCGGACAGTACCCCGGGTGGCTACACCTTC.

Concerning this clone: Other nucleotide sequences in the sample specify the same CDR3. V is TRBV5-1 and J is TRBJ1-4; TRBD1 aligns across 8 bases. V shed 0 bases and J 5 bases; nucleotides not matched to a gene: 3. This CDR3 is built from 15 residues. CDR1 and CDR2 (germline): SGHRS, YFSETQ. The CDR3 nucleotides read TGCGCCAGCAGCTTGGCCGGACAGGGCAATGAAAAACTGTTTTTT. This encodes CASSLAGQGNEKLFF. Filled out from reference TRBV5-1 and TRBJ1-4, the complete variable domain reads KAGVTQTPRYLIKTRGQQVTLSCSPISGHRSVSWYQQTPGQGLQFLFEYFSETQRNKGNFPGRFSGRQFSNSRSEMNVSTLELGDSALYLCASSLAGQGNEKLFFGSGTQLSVL.

The rearrangement uses TRBV4-1 and TRBJ2-3; TRBD1 might be the D (6 bases). V lost 0 bases and J 2 bases, leaving 12 bases between the germline ends. The CDR3 spans 16 residues. Germline V gene sequence: CDR1 MGHRA, CDR2 YSYEKL. This chain's CDR3 is CASSQEARGATDTQYF. CDR3 coding DNA: TGCGCCAGCAGCCAAGAGGCCAGGGGAGCCACAGATACGCAGTATTTT.

The gene calls are TRBV5-1 and TRBJ2-6; no clear D. In germline, CDR1 is SGHRS, CDR2 YFSETQ. The CDR3 has 15 amino acids. Trimming cost V 0 bases and J 4 bases, with 8 bases left between them. CDR3 nucleotides: TGCGCCAGCAGCTTGGGCGTCTCCGGGGCCAACGTCCTGACTTTC. This sequence encodes CASSLGVSGANVLTF.